Each of the 9 T cell receptor beta chains below was sequenced from the same sample in a study of cytomegalovirus exposure and HLA in healthy donors (dated by TCRdb to about 2017). The library was produced with the immunoSEQ multiplex PCR assay. For the multiplex PCR, a mixture combining 60 forward primers for TCR Vbeta segments and 13 reverse primers for TCR Jbeta segments was used. TCRdb's version of the immuneACCESS table is confined to in-frame rearrangements and falls short of the full clone set. An unresolved V gene accounts for under half of the shortfall where checked; the remainder is of unknown origin. The sample table shows 60,000 or so clones, and 60% to 85% are seen once. The top ten hold approximately 3.6% of the sample. The sequencing sample was made of PBMCs. Every receptor here comes from a middle-aged woman in good health and CMV-seropositive.

The V call is TRBV6-6, the J call TRBJ1-1, with D unclear. The germline CDR1 and CDR2 sequences are MNHNY and SVGAGI (reference sequence). V was trimmed by 0 bases and J by 13 bases, leaving 15 bases between them. The CDR3 sequence is 13 residues long. The CDR3 DNA sequence: TGTGCCAGCAGTTACTCAACCAGGTCGGAGGGTTTCTTT. This codes for CASSYSTRSEGFF.

The genes are TRBV7-3 and TRBJ2-7; D gene uncertain. CDR1 is SGHTA, CDR2 FQGTGA, per germline. V lost 0 bases to trimming and J lost 5 bases, with 8 bases between them. CDR3 length equals 13 residues. The CDR3 region is CASSLTTSHEQYF. Here the CDR3 DNA reads TGTGCCAGCAGCTTAACGACATCTCACGAGCAGTACTTC.

Only a few counts were recorded for this clone. Written as DNA, the CDR3 is TGCAGCGGGGGAAAATCGGGACTAGCGGGTAATGAGCAGTTCTTC. It encodes CSGGKSGLAGNEQFF. The chain carries TRBV29-1 and TRBJ2-1, with 12 bases fitting TRBD2. From germline, CDR1 is SQVTM and CDR2 ANQGSEA. The length of the CDR3 is 15 residues. V shed 7 bases, J shed 7 bases, and the junction held 11 bases outside the gene matches.

A few counts support this clone. This chain's CDR3 is CASSLAGLDYEQYF. CDR3 nucleotide sequence: TGTGCCAGCAGCTTAGCGGGACTAGACTACGAGCAGTACTTC. V is TRBV7-9 and J is TRBJ2-7; 8 nucleotides line up with TRBD2. With V trimmed by 0 bases and J by 3 bases, 1 base remained unmatched. This CDR3 is built from 14 residues. Germline CDR1 and CDR2: SEHNR and FQNEAQ (reference sequence).

The V gene is TRBV12-5, the J gene TRBJ1-1; D is ambiguous. Germline V CDR1 and CDR2: LGHNT, FRNRAP. Deletions cut 5 bases from V and 1 base from J, with 2 bases between. This CDR3 contains 11 residues. The CDR3 spells CASGQNTEAFF. The CDR3 nucleotides read TGTGCTAGTGGTCAGAACACTGAAGCTTTCTTT. The entire variable domain, with the rest obtained from reference TRBV12-5 and TRBJ1-1, is as follows: DARVTQTPRHKVTEMGQEVTMRCQPILGHNTVFWYRQTMMQGLELLAYFRNRAPLDDSGMPKDRFSAEMPDATLATLKIQPSEPRDSAVYFCASGQNTEAFFGQGTRLTVV.

The chain uses TRBV5-1 and TRBJ1-6, with 7 bases lining up with TRBD1. Germline V gene sequence: CDR1 SGHRS, CDR2 YFSETQ. The CDR3 covers 19 residues. Trimming took 2 bases from V and 0 from J; bases not matched to a gene: 11. This CDR3 is CASSLTRTGFSSYNSPLHF. The CDR3 DNA sequence: TGCGCCAGCAGCTTAACCAGGACAGGTTTCAGCTCCTATAATTCACCCCTCCACTTT.

This clone was detected only once. The genes are TRBV10-3 and TRBJ2-3, with 11 bases fitting TRBD2. CDR1 ENHRY and CDR2 SYGVKD come from the germline V gene. V trimming: 4 bases; J trimming: 14 bases; junction bases outside the gene matches: 8. The CDR3 sequence is 13 residues long. The CDR3 DNA follows: TGTGCCATCAGTGGGCTAGCGGGGGGCCACCGGTATTTT. It translates to CAISGLAGGHRYF.

This clone appeared a few times. The J gene is TRBJ2-1, the V gene TRBV5-1; tentatively, D is TRBD2 (6 bases). The germline CDR1 and CDR2 sequences are SGHRS and YFSETQ. Trimming took 1 base from V and 5 from J, leaving 13 bases between them. The CDR3 totals 15 residues. The CDR3 protein is CASSLIAGRNNEQFF. The DNA of the CDR3 is TGCGCCAGCAGCTTGATTGCGGGGCGAAACAATGAGCAGTTCTTC.

Worth noting for this clone: The sample contains more than one DNA sequence encoding this CDR3. The rearrangement joins TRBV4-1 to TRBJ1-5; tentatively, D is TRBD1 (5 bases). The germline CDR1 and CDR2 sequences are MGHRA and YSYEKL. V gave up 1 base and J gave up 1 base, with 11 bases separating them. The CDR3 runs to 16 residues. CDR3 in amino acids: CASSQGWGGSNQPQHF. The CDR3 DNA follows: TGCGCCAGCAGCCAAGGGTGGGGGGGGAGCAATCAGCCCCAGCATTTT.